These 5 T cell receptor beta chains were sequenced from one sample in a study of cytomegalovirus exposure and HLA in healthy donors. Both 60 Vbeta primers and 13 Jbeta primers went into the PCR. Profiling relied on immunoSEQ multiplex PCR, and the TCRdb table lists in-frame clones only, not all of them. The sample records approximately 260,000 clones, nearly 95% being singletons. The sequenced material came from PBMCs. These TCRs come from a girl aged 2-15 years in good health and CMV-seronegative.

This clone was counted between two and nine times. V gene TRBV7-9 combines with J gene TRBJ1-2; 9 bases fit TRBD1. The J segment lost 7 bases and the V segment lost 5 bases, leaving 11 bases of the junction unmatched. Germline lookup yields CDR1 SEHNR and CDR2 FQNEAQ (reference sequence). The CDR3 contains 15 residues. DNA of the CDR3: TGTGCCAGCAGCATGGGACAGGGAGGGGATATTGGCTACACCTTC. It encodes CASSMGQGGDIGYTF.

The J gene is TRBJ2-1, the V gene TRBV6-4; D is ambiguous. The V gene lost 3 bases and the J gene lost 0 bases, with 9 bases spanning the gap. The CDR3 has 15 amino acids. Germline lookup yields CDR1 MRHNA and CDR2 SNTAGT. DNA for the CDR3: TGTGCCAGCAGTGAAACGGGTGGCTCCTACAATGAGCAGTTCTTC. This codes for CASSETGGSYNEQFF.

The chain is built from TRBV5-1 and TRBJ2-7, with D perhaps TRBD1 (5 bases). Germline V gene data show CDR1 as SGHRS and CDR2 as YFSETQ. The CDR3 consists of 15 residues. Trimming left V 6 bases short and J 2 bases short, with 18 bases between. Here the CDR3 reads CASTPWSGPTYEQYF. In nucleotides, the CDR3 is TGCGCCAGCACCCCATGGTCAGGGCCTACCTACGAGCAGTACTTC.

The chain combines TRBV2 with TRBJ2-2, with 10 bases identical to TRBD1. This CDR3 is built from 16 residues. Per the germline V gene, CDR1 is SNHLY and CDR2 is FYNNEI. V shed 5 bases, J shed 1 base, and the junction held 4 bases outside the gene matches. CDR3 in amino acids: CASSFDRGRNTGELFF. CDR3 sequence (DNA): TGTGCCAGCAGTTTCGACAGGGGGCGGAACACCGGGGAGCTGTTTTTT.

The chain links TRBV6-5 to TRBJ1-6, with 7 nucleotides matching TRBD1. CDR1 is MNHEY and CDR2 is SVGAGI in the germline V gene. Trimming took 6 bases from V and 5 from J; bases not matched to a gene: 4. This CDR3 is built from 14 residues. DNA for the CDR3: TGTGCCAGCAGACAGACAGGGAATAATTCACCCCTCCACTTT. It is translated as CASRQTGNNSPLHF.